This TCR beta chain was sequenced in a study of T cells in localized non-small cell lung cancer. Study findings and constraints: Out of the top 100 tumor clones, a median around 57 were seen in adjacent lung. There was an association of higher blood T cell density with longer overall survival. Exceeding tumor, uninvolved adjacent lung had the highest T cell clonality.

Repertoires were generated with immunoSEQ multiplex PCR, while TCRdb's copy carries only in-frame clones and drops some. Of more than 9,000 clones in the sample, 70% to 85% were seen once. Details on this clone: The antigen is undetermined.

Germline V CDR1 and CDR2: SGHKS, YYEKEE (reference sequence). This CDR3 has 15 residues. Trimming removed 2 bases from V and 3 bases from J, with 12 bases in between. The clonotype comes from a male donor at least 60 years old with stage I lung adenocarcinoma. The J gene is TRBJ1-5, the V gene TRBV5-5; D is undetermined. Sequencing was performed on peripheral blood, taken before any cancer treatment. The CDR3 DNA follows: TGTGCCAGCAGCTTATCTTACAGCCACAATCAGCCCCAGCATTTT. Translated, it gives CASSLSYSHNQPQHF.